The source of this T cell receptor (beta chain) is a study of CD8+CD57+ T cells in acquired aplastic anemia. Study overall: Roughly 3.2 ug was the average amount of DNA from sorted CD4+ and CD8+ cells.

This clonotype has more than one count but fewer than ten. Its antigen remains unknown. Researchers used genomic DNA as the template to profile TCR beta VDJ and CDR3. Each CDR3 protein gets one entry after TCRdb re-called the reads with MiXCR. The sample holds hundreds of thousands of distinct CDR3 sequences, approximately 55% seen once. Study outcomes and limitations: Found in both controls and patients were almost 30 CD8+ CDR3 sequences.

V lost 3 bases, J lost 9 bases, and 11 bases lay in between. This CDR3 has 12 residues. CDR1 and CDR2 from the germline V gene are MNHEY and SVGAGI. The source is a human donor with severe aplastic anemia or a healthy control (not recorded which). Sequencing was done on a sample of sorted CD4+, CD8+, or CD8+CD57+ T cells (not recorded which) from PBMCs. The genes are TRBV6-5 and TRBJ2-5; D possibly uses TRBD1 or TRBD2 (5 bases each). The CDR3 bases are TGTGCCAGCAGTTATGGGGGTGAGGCCCAGTACTTC. Encoded protein: CASSYGGEAQYF.